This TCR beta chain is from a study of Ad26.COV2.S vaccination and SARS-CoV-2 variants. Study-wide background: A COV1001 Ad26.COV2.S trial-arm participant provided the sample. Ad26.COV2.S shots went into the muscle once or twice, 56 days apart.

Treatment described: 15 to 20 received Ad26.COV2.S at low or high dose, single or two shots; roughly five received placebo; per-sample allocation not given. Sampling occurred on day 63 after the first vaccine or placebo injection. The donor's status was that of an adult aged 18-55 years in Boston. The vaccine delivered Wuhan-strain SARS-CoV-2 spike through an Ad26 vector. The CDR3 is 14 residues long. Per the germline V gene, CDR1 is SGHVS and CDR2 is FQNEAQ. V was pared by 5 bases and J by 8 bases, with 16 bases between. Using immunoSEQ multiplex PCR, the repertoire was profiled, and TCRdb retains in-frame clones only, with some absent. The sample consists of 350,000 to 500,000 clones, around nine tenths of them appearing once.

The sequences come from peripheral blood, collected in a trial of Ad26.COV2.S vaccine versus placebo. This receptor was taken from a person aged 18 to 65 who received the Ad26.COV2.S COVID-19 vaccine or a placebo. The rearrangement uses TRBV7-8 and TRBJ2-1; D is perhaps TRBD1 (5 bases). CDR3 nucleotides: TGTGCCAGCAGCCCCCCCCTGACAGAGGATGAGCAGTTCTTC. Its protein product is CASSPPLTEDEQFF.